These T cell receptor beta chains were read from a single sample in a study of T-cell reconstitution after alpha-beta-depleted transplantation in children. MiXCR was run by TCRdb on the PCR reads, yielding one entry per CDR3 protein. This repertoire shows 450,000 to 600,000 distinct CDR3 sequences, under 12% found once; its top ten account for around 2%. The specimen was PBMCs, collected before TCRalphabeta/CD19-depleted stem cell transplant. The receptors here all came from a child aged 2-15 years with inherited bone marrow failure, due to receive a stem cell transplant. Each CDR3 is given with its conserved first and last residue. Fields, in order: clone size, CDR3 length, D gene, V gene, J gene, CDR3 DNA, CDR3 protein. The D gene is left open where the match is weak. The size of a clone is reported for some rows only, either as once, few or many, or as a class for expanded clones.

many	13	.	TRBV27	TRBJ1-1	TGTGCCAGCAGCCCTACTGGAGCCAGTGAAGCTTTCTTT	CASSPTGASEAFF
many	14	.	TRBV7-2	TRBJ2-5	TGTGCCAGCAGCTTATTCGGGATCCAAGAGACCCAGTACTTC	CASSLFGIQETQYF
.	15	.	TRBV5-6	TRBJ1-6	TGTGCCAGCAGCTTCGGGGACACCTATAATTCACCCCTCCACTTT	CASSFGDTYNSPLHF
few	14	.	TRBV10-3	TRBJ2-2	TGTGCCATCAGCGTTACCTCGAACACCGGGGAGCTGTTTTTT	CAISVTSNTGELFF
many	13	.	TRBV30	TRBJ1-2	TGTGCCTGGAGGGTAGGATTTCCCCGTGGCTACACCTTC	CAWRVGFPRGYTF
many	17	.	TRBV9	TRBJ1-6	TGTGCCAGCAGCCCGTCCCCCACGACAGTCTATAATTCACCCCTCCACTTT	CASSPSPTTVYNSPLHF
many	15	.	TRBV24-1	TRBJ2-1	TGTGCCACCAGTGCCTTGGCCGGGGGGCCAAATGAGCAGTTCTTC	CATSALAGGPNEQFF
few	16	TRBD2	TRBV5-1	TRBJ2-7	TGCGCCAGCAGCTTGGGTGCACTAGCGGGGCCATACGAGCAGTACTTC	CASSLGALAGPYEQYF
once	14	TRBD2	TRBV11-2	TRBJ2-3	TGTGCCAGCAACCGAGCGGGAGTTATAGATACGCAGTATTTT	CASNRAGVIDTQYF
many	15	TRBD2	TRBV4-3	TRBJ2-3	TGCGCCATCAGCCAAGGCGGGAGGGGTTCAGATACGCAGTATTTT	CAISQGGRGSDTQYF
many	12	.	TRBV12-3/TRBV12-4	TRBJ2-7	TGTGCCAGCAGTTTAATCGCCTACGAGCAGTACTTC	CASSLIAYEQYF
many	16	TRBD2	TRBV28	TRBJ2-7	TGTGCCAGCAGTTTATTCGGGCTAGCGGGAGCCTACGAGCAGTACTTC	CASSLFGLAGAYEQYF
many	15	.	TRBV6-5	TRBJ1-1	TGTGCCAGCAGTTACTCTGCAGGCATGAACACTGAAGCTTTCTTT	CASSYSAGMNTEAFF
many	13	.	TRBV29-1	TRBJ1-1	TGCAGCGTGGAACAGGGCGGGGACACTGAAGCTTTCTTT	CSVEQGGDTEAFF
many	13	.	TRBV27	TRBJ1-5	TGTGCCAGCAGCCTTAGGAACAATCAGCCCCAGCATTTT	CASSLRNNQPQHF
many	13	.	TRBV4-1	TRBJ2-1	TGCGCCAGCAGCCAAGAGTACTACAATGAGCAGTTCTTC	CASSQEYYNEQFF